Listed here are 25 T cell receptor beta chains from one sample, sequenced in a study of blood T cell repertoires in COVID-19. This table comes from immunoSEQ multiplex PCR, and its TCRdb copy is limited to in-frame clones, with some not included. The table includes 150,000 to 200,000 clones, 85% to 90% detected once. Source material: peripheral blood. The receptors come from a woman aged 55-75 years with acute or convalescent COVID-19.

The chain is built from TRBV9 and TRBJ2-7, with 8 bases identical to TRBD2. V lost 2 bases, J lost 2 bases, and 3 bases stayed unmatched. The CDR3 is 14 residues long. CDR1 and CDR2 from the germline V gene are SGDLS and YYNGEE. The chain's CDR3 is CASSVTSGPYEQYF. In nucleotides, the CDR3 is TGTGCCAGCAGCGTCACTAGCGGCCCCTACGAGCAGTACTTC.

This clone has just one count. The chain couples TRBV6-5 to TRBJ1-2; a weak D match, TRBD1 (5 bases). This CDR3 region has 14 residues. The V end was cut by 8 bases, the J end by 4 bases, with 17 bases between. Germline-derived CDR1 and CDR2 are MNHEY and SVGAGI. The CDR3 is CASLEQGYSYGYTF. The CDR3 nucleotides read TGTGCCAGCCTAGAGCAGGGTTATAGCTATGGCTACACCTTC.

The rearrangement uses TRBV25-1 and TRBJ2-2; 8 positions agree with TRBD1. The CDR3 consists of 15 residues. Losses at the gene ends were 5 bases for V and 6 bases for J; bases not matched to a gene: 8. Germline V gives CDR1 MGHDK, CDR2 SYGVNS. This CDR3 is CASSIPGQESGELFF. In DNA, the CDR3 is TGTGCCAGCAGTATACCGGGACAGGAGTCCGGGGAGCTGTTTTTT.

V and J are TRBV7-9 and TRBJ1-2; D may be TRBD1 (6 bases). Trimming cost V 0 bases and J 0 bases, with 14 bases left between them. The length of the CDR3 is 17 residues. Germline assignment: CDR1 SEHNR and CDR2 FQNEAQ (reference sequence). In DNA, the CDR3 is TGTGCCAGCAGCTTAGCACAGGGCCTGGGCTCTAACTATGGCTACACCTTC. It specifies CASSLAQGLGSNYGYTF.

The chain couples TRBV15 to TRBJ2-6; D remains ambiguous. The CDR3 consists of 16 residues. The V end lost 1 base, the J end lost 1 base, and 8 bases lay between the germline ends. Germline assignment: CDR1 LNHNV and CDR2 YYDKDF (reference sequence). The CDR3 DNA reads TGTGCCACCAGCAGAGCTCCCCCTTCTGGGGCCAACGTCCTGACTTTC. Amino acids: CATSRAPPSGANVLTF. The whole variable domain, remainder taken from reference TRBV15 and TRBJ2-6, is DAMVIQNPRYQVTQFGKPVTLSCSQTLNHNVMYWYQQKSSQAPKLLFHYYDKDFNNEADTPDNFQSRRPNTSFCFLDIRSPGLGDTAMYLCATSRAPPSGANVLTFGAGSRLTVL.

The chain carries TRBV7-3 and TRBJ1-2, with 7 bases lining up with TRBD1. Germline values: CDR1 SGHTA, CDR2 FQGTGA. CDR3 length: 18 amino acids. V shed 2 bases and J 1 base; nucleotides not matched to a gene: 13. The CDR3 loop is CASSLDGQVLAVNYGYTF. The CDR3 nucleotides are TGTGCCAGCAGCTTAGACGGACAGGTCCTGGCTGTTAACTATGGCTACACCTTC.

The chain carries TRBV4-1 and TRBJ2-1; weak D call: TRBD1 (6 bases). In germline, CDR1 is MGHRA, CDR2 YSYEKL. This CDR3 has 14 amino acids. Trimming took 4 bases from V and 6 from J, leaving 13 bases between them. CDR3 in DNA: TGCGCCAGCAGCCTCTACGACAGGACCAATGAGCAGTTCTTC. Translating it yields CASSLYDRTNEQFF.

The rearrangement uses TRBV25-1 and TRBJ2-2, with unresolved D. The germline CDR1 and CDR2 sequences are MGHDK and SYGVNS. V lost 1 base and J lost 3, with 6 bases in between. CDR3 length equals 14 residues. CDR3 sequence (DNA): TGTGCCAGCAGTGAATTAGTCTACACCGGGGAGCTGTTTTTT. Translated, it gives CASSELVYTGELFF.

The chain employs TRBV27 and TRBJ1-3; 8 bases fit TRBD1. In germline, CDR1 is MNHEY, CDR2 SMNVEV (reference sequence). The CDR3 contains 16 residues. With V trimmed by 2 bases and J by 0 bases, 3 bases remained unmatched. This chain's CDR3 is CASSLTGGGSGNTIYF. The DNA for the CDR3 is TGTGCCAGCAGTTTAACAGGGGGGGGCTCTGGAAACACCATATATTTT.

V gene TRBV5-1 combines with J gene TRBJ2-3, with 10 bases matching TRBD2. Germline V lookup: CDR1 SGHRS, CDR2 YFSETQ. V lost 0 bases and J lost 6; bases outside the gene matches: 7. CDR3 length equals 16 residues. Here the CDR3 DNA reads TGCGCCAGCAGCTTGGCGGCTCCTAGCGGGAGTGATACGCAGTATTTT. Protein: CASSLAAPSGSDTQYF.

The V and J genes are TRBV9 and TRBJ2-1; 10 bases fit TRBD2. CDR1 SGDLS and CDR2 YYNGEE come from the germline V gene. Losses at the gene ends were 6 bases for V and 3 bases for J; bases not matched to a gene: 3. The CDR3 runs 14 residues. CDR3 DNA sequence: TGTGCCAGCAACCAGCGGGAGGGCTACAATGAGCAGTTCTTC. Protein product: CASNQREGYNEQFF.

The rearrangement links TRBV10-3 to TRBJ1-1, with D possibly matching TRBD1 (6 bases). The CDR3 totals 14 residues. The V end lost 5 bases, the J end lost 5 bases, and 15 bases lay between the germline ends. Germline assignment: CDR1 ENHRY and CDR2 SYGVKD. The CDR3: CAISPSTGNTEAFF. In DNA form, the CDR3 reads TGTGCCATCAGTCCCTCTACAGGGAATACTGAAGCTTTCTTT.

The V call is TRBV29-1, the J call TRBJ1-1; no firm D call. V lost 3 bases, J lost 4 bases, and 6 bases lay in between. Germline loops: CDR1 SQVTM, CDR2 ANQGSEA. The CDR3 spans 11 residues. The CDR3 loop reads CSVDRTTEAFF. CDR3 DNA: TGCAGCGTTGACAGAACCACTGAAGCTTTCTTT.

The chain is built from TRBV5-4 and TRBJ1-5; D not certain. Germline assignment: CDR1 SGHNT and CDR2 YYREEE (reference sequence). With 0 bases removed from V and 0 bases from J, the gap between germline ends came to 19 bases. CDR3 length: 19 residues. The CDR3 protein is CASSLAYAGPDYSNQPQHF. CDR3 coding DNA: TGTGCCAGCAGCTTGGCCTATGCAGGACCCGACTATAGCAATCAGCCCCAGCATTTT.

This chain connects TRBV3-1 (or the pseudogene TRBV3-2) to TRBJ1-4, with a weak D call TRBD1 (6 bases). V was clipped by 3 bases and J by 0 bases, with 14 bases between them. This CDR3 region has 17 residues. Germline loops: CDR1 LGHDT, CDR2 YNNKEL (reference sequence). CDR3 nucleotide sequence: TGTGCCAGCAGCCAGAGCGGGACAACCTCAACTAATGAAAAACTGTTTTTT. Encoded protein: CASSQSGTTSTNEKLFF.

This clone was counted once. V usage is TRBV19 and J usage is TRBJ1-5; tentatively, D is TRBD1 (6 bases). The CDR3 is 14 amino acids. V was pared by 7 bases and J by 4 bases, with 14 bases between. CDR1 LNHDA and CDR2 SQIVND come from the germline V gene (reference sequence). CDR3 loop: CASNTGSWNQPQHF. The CDR3 DNA reads as TGTGCCAGTAATACAGGGAGTTGGAATCAGCCCCAGCATTTT.

In DNA form, the CDR3 reads TGTGCCACCAGCAGAGACAGACTATCTAATGAAAAACTGTTTTTT. This codes for CATSRDRLSNEKLFF. The chain uses TRBV15 and TRBJ1-4; D remains ambiguous. The V end lost 0 bases, the J end lost 3 bases, and 8 bases lay between the germline ends. The CDR3 loop spans 15 amino acids. CDR1 and CDR2 (germline): LNHNV, YYDKDF (reference sequence).

The chain carries TRBV4-2 and TRBJ2-2; 10 bases match TRBD2. This CDR3 spans 21 amino acids. Germline-derived CDR1 and CDR2 are LGHNA and YNFKEQ. V dropped 2 bases and J dropped 5; count of bases not matched to a gene: 20. The CDR3 bases are TGTGCCAGCAGCCAACGTCAGGTTCTCAGCGGGAGGGCCCAGGGGACCGGGGAGCTGTTTTTT. This translates into CASSQRQVLSGRAQGTGELFF.

V gene TRBV2 combines with J gene TRBJ1-2, with 8 positions matching TRBD1. Germline CDR1 reads SNHLY; CDR2 reads FYNNEI. The CDR3 extends over 14 amino acids. Trimming at V came to 5 bases and at J to 2 bases, leaving 4 bases not matched to a gene. The CDR3 protein is CASSRTGTNYGYTF. The CDR3 DNA sequence: TGTGCCAGCAGTAGGACAGGGACCAACTATGGCTACACCTTC.

This sequence joins TRBV5-1 and TRBJ1-2, with D possibly being TRBD1 (5 bases). In germline, CDR1 is SGHRS, CDR2 YFSETQ. The CDR3 extends over 14 amino acids. V was cut by 1 base and J by 6 bases, with 13 bases left in between. CDR3 DNA: TGCGCCAGCAGCTTGTTGGGGCAGAAAGATGGCTACACCTTC. It codes for CASSLLGQKDGYTF.

The chain recombines TRBV10-3 with TRBJ2-1; tentatively, D is TRBD2 (6 bases). V lost 7 bases, J lost 5 bases, and 18 bases lay in between. CDR3 size: 15 residues. Germline V gives CDR1 ENHRY, CDR2 SYGVKD. CDR3: CAITAGSSLDNEQFF. CDR3 nucleotides: TGTGCCATCACGGCGGGGTCGTCACTCGACAATGAGCAGTTCTTC.

To note about this clone: Other DNA sequences in this sample translate to the same CDR3. This chain connects TRBV6-5 to TRBJ2-7; 11 nucleotides align to TRBD2. CDR1 is MNHEY, CDR2 SVGAGI, per germline. The V gene end was trimmed by 5 bases and the J gene end by 3 bases; junction bases not matched to a gene: 3. The CDR3 is made up of 14 amino acids. The CDR3 sequence is CASSPLAGGYEQYF. CDR3 sequence (DNA): TGTGCCAGCAGTCCGCTAGCGGGGGGCTACGAGCAGTACTTC.

The V and J genes are TRBV18 and TRBJ2-1; 8 nucleotides line up with TRBD1. This CDR3 has 15 amino acids. The V gene end was trimmed by 6 bases and the J gene end by 0 bases; junction bases not matched to a gene: 4. Germline V gene lookup returns CDR1 KGHSH and CDR2 LQKENI. CDR3 residues: CASSFGQGSYNEQFF. The CDR3 coding sequence is TGTGCCAGCTCGTTCGGACAGGGCTCCTACAATGAGCAGTTCTTC.

V is TRBV20-1 and J is TRBJ2-7; D is uncertain. Trimming shortened V by 5 bases and J by 3 bases, and 8 bases separated the two germline ends. Germline V gene lookup returns CDR1 DFQATT and CDR2 SNEGSKA (reference sequence). The CDR3 runs to 11 residues. CDR3 DNA sequence: TGCAGTGCTCCGAGATACTACGAGCAGTACTTC. Protein product: CSAPRYYEQYF.

Only one count was recorded for this clone. The chain's CDR3 is CASSLVQGGAYEQYF. Here the CDR3 DNA reads TGTGCCAGCAGCTTAGTTCAGGGAGGAGCCTACGAGCAGTACTTC. The gene calls are TRBV7-8 and TRBJ2-7; D perhaps matches TRBD2 (6 bases). Germline values: CDR1 SGHVS, CDR2 FQNEAQ. V was clipped by 1 base and J by 2 bases, with 12 bases between them. The CDR3 is 15 amino acids.